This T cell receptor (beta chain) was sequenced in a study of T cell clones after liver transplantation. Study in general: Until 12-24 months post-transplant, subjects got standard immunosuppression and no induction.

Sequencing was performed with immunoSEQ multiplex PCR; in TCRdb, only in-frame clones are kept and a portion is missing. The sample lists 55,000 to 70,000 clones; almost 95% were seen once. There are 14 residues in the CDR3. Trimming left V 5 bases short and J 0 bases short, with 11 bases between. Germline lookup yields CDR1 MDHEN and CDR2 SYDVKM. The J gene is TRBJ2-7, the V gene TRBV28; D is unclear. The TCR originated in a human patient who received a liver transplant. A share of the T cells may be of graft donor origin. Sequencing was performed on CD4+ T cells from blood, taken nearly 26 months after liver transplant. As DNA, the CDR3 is TGTGCCAGCAGTCTCGACCAGAGCTCCTACGAGCAGTACTTC. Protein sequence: CASSLDQSSYEQYF. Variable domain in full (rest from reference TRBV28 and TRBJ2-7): DVKVTQSSRYLVKRTGEKVFLECVQDMDHENMFWYRQDPGLGLRLIYFSYDVKMKEKGDIPEGYSVSREKKERFSLILESASTNQTSMYLCASSLDQSSYEQYFGPGTRLTVT.